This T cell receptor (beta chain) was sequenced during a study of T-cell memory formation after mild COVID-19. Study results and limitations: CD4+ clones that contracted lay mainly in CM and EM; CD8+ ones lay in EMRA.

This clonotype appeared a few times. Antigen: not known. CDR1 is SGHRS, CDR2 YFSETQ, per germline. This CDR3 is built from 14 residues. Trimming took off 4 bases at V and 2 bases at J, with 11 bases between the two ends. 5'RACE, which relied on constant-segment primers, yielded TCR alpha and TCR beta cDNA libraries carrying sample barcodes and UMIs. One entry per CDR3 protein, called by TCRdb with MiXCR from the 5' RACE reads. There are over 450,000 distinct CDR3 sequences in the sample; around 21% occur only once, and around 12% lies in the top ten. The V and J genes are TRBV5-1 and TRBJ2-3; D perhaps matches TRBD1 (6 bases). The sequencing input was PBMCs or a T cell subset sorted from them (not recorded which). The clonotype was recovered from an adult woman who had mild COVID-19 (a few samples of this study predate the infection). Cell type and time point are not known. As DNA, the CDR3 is TGCGCCAGCAGCCAAGGGACATCCACAGATACGCAGTATTTT. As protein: CASSQGTSTDTQYF.